This T cell receptor beta chain was sequenced for a study of blood T cell repertoires in COVID-19. Study-wide context: Samples came from the United States, Italy and Spain, spanning acute and convalescent COVID-19.

Profiling relied on immunoSEQ multiplex PCR, and the TCRdb table lists in-frame clones only, not all of them. This sample has 150,000 to 200,000 clones, with approximately 82% found just once. Participant ages covered roughly 18 to 89 years across 24 US areas. This CDR3 is built from 16 residues. With V trimmed by 5 bases and J by 9 bases, 10 bases remained unmatched. Germline V gene sequence: CDR1 LNHDA, CDR2 SQIVND (reference sequence). Sequenced sample: PBMCs or T cells enriched from blood (not recorded which). This chain links TRBV19 with TRBJ2-1; TRBD2 aligns across 13 bases. This TCR was recovered from a woman in her 50s who had recovered from COVID-19. The CDR3 DNA sequence: TGTGCCAGTAGTCCTACCGGGACTAGCGGGGTGGCTGAGCAGTTCTTC. It specifies CASSPTGTSGVAEQFF.